These 17 T cell receptor beta chains originate from one sample sequenced in a study of cytomegalovirus exposure and HLA in healthy donors. Amplification used 60 Vbeta primers and 13 Jbeta primers. Sequencing was performed with immunoSEQ multiplex PCR; in TCRdb, only in-frame clones are kept and a portion is missing. The repertoire table contains 29,000 or so clones. Specimen: PBMCs. All receptors derive from a man aged 30 to 45 in good health and CMV-seronegative.

The V and J genes are TRBV9 and TRBJ2-7, with D tentatively TRBD2 (6 bases). This CDR3 is built from 15 residues. Germline V gene data show CDR1 as SGDLS and CDR2 as YYNGEE. V was cut by 2 bases and J by 4 bases, with 16 bases left in between. CDR3 sequence reads: CASSVGTDYGYEQYF. Here the CDR3 DNA reads TGTGCCAGCAGCGTTGGGACGGACTATGGGTACGAGCAGTACTTC.

The chain recombines TRBV7-2 with TRBJ1-5; D gene unclear. Trimming cost V 4 bases and J 5 bases, with 12 bases left between them. Germline V gene lookup returns CDR1 SGHTA and CDR2 FQGNSA. This CDR3 has 14 amino acids. In DNA, the CDR3 is TGTGCCAGCAGCTCGTACGGGCGGGATCAGCCCCAGCATTTT. This gives the protein CASSSYGRDQPQHF.

V usage is TRBV5-4 and J usage is TRBJ2-7, with 7 bases fitting TRBD1. V shed 5 bases and J 3 bases; nucleotides not matched to a gene: 20. The CDR3 length is 18 residues. The germline V gene encodes CDR1 SGHNT and CDR2 YYREEE (reference sequence). CDR3 in DNA: TGTGCCAGCAGTTTTGATCCGGGACAGCCCCTGCCCGACTACGAGCAGTACTTC. Its protein is CASSFDPGQPLPDYEQYF.

J is TRBJ2-7 and V is TRBV7-6; perhaps TRBD2 as D (5 bases). This CDR3 comprises 12 residues. Germline V gene lookup returns CDR1 SGHVS and CDR2 FNYEAQ. V lost 5 bases, J lost 2 bases, and 7 bases lay in between. CDR3 protein: CASSPGTYEQYF. CDR3 DNA: TGTGCCAGCAGCCCCGGGACCTACGAGCAGTACTTC.

V and J are TRBV7-6 and TRBJ2-2; 10 bases agree with TRBD2. The CDR3 spans 16 residues. After removal of 5 bases from V and 3 bases from J, the junction contained 6 bases not matched to a gene. Germline CDR1 SGHVS, CDR2 FNYEAQ. DNA of the CDR3: TGTGCCAGCAGCCTAAGAGCGGGGGGGCACACCGGGGAGCTGTTTTTT. It yields the protein CASSLRAGGHTGELFF.

V is TRBV30 and J is TRBJ1-4, with a tentative D call TRBD1 (5 bases). Trimming stripped 5 bases from V and 11 bases from J, with 12 bases between. Germline CDR1 is GTSNPN and CDR2 is SVGIG (reference sequence). CDR3 size: 11 residues. The CDR3 spells CAWATRVKLFF. In DNA, the CDR3 is TGTGCCTGGGCCACCAGGGTTAAACTGTTTTTT.

The chain links TRBV7-3 to TRBJ1-4; D not resolved. CDR1 and CDR2 from the germline V gene are SGHTA and FQGTGA. Trimming cost V 6 bases and J 8 bases, with 13 bases left between them. This CDR3 contains 13 residues. Written as DNA, the CDR3 is TGTGCCAGCAGTTCCATGACTGGAGAAAAACTGTTTTTT. Protein: CASSSMTGEKLFF.

This chain uses TRBV27 with TRBJ2-3; 10 nucleotides match TRBD2. CDR3 length equals 15 residues. V lost 1 base and J lost 8; bases outside the gene matches: 6. Germline V CDR1 and CDR2: MNHEY, SMNVEV (reference sequence). CDR3 sequence: CASSLFASGSSTQYF. CDR3 bases: TGTGCCAGCAGTTTATTTGCTAGCGGGAGCTCTACGCAGTATTTT.

This chain uses TRBV9 with TRBJ2-1; maybe TRBD2 (5 bases). In germline, CDR1 is SGDLS, CDR2 YYNGEE. The V end lost 0 bases, the J end lost 7 bases, and 8 bases lay between the germline ends. This CDR3 contains 13 residues. This CDR3 is CASSVGPGNEQFF. The CDR3 DNA sequence: TGTGCCAGCAGCGTAGGGCCGGGGAATGAGCAGTTCTTC.

V gene TRBV19 combines with J gene TRBJ2-1; 13 nucleotides agree with TRBD2. From germline, CDR1 is LNHDA and CDR2 SQIVND (reference sequence). CDR3 length: 16 amino acids. Trimming removed 7 bases from V and 6 bases from J; junction bases left unmatched: 9. DNA of the CDR3: TGTGCCAGTACTACCCGGACTAGCGGGAGTAGCAATGAGCAGTTCTTC. The encoded protein is CASTTRTSGSSNEQFF.

The V and J genes are TRBV19 and TRBJ1-3; D possibly corresponds to TRBD1 (6 bases). This CDR3 is built from 15 residues. Trimming shortened V by 6 bases and J by 2 bases, and 14 bases separated the two germline ends. The V gene's germline CDR1 is LNHDA and CDR2 SQIVND (reference sequence). In nucleotides, the CDR3 is TGTGCCAGTAGCAGGGGAAACGTAGCTGGAAACACCATATATTTT. This gives the protein CASSRGNVAGNTIYF.

The chain has TRBV2 and TRBJ2-1; a weak D match, TRBD2 (5 bases). The CDR3 runs to 15 residues. Deletions cut 7 bases from V and 0 bases from J, with 13 bases between. The germline V gene encodes CDR1 SNHLY and CDR2 FYNNEI. CDR3 in amino acids: CASKLGSSSYNEQFF. DNA for the CDR3: TGTGCCAGCAAACTAGGGTCGAGCTCCTACAATGAGCAGTTCTTC.

This CDR3 reads CASSPGGGEDEQFF. Written as DNA, the CDR3 is TGTGCCAGCAGTCCAGGGGGCGGGGAGGATGAGCAGTTCTTC. V gene TRBV27 combines with J gene TRBJ2-1, with 8 positions matching TRBD1. CDR3 length equals 14 residues. Trimming at V came to 5 bases and at J to 8 bases, leaving 8 bases not matched to a gene. Germline V gene data show CDR1 as MNHEY and CDR2 as SMNVEV (reference sequence).

V usage is TRBV11-2 and J usage is TRBJ2-7; TRBD2 agrees at 12 bases. The CDR3 consists of 15 residues. Looked up from germline, CDR1 is SGHAT and CDR2 is FQNNGV. V lost 5 bases and J lost 3; bases outside the gene matches: 5. The CDR3 loop is CASSEGLAGLYEQYF. The CDR3 DNA sequence: TGTGCCAGCAGCGAAGGACTAGCGGGGCTCTACGAGCAGTACTTC.

V usage is TRBV10-1 and J usage is TRBJ2-7; 11 bases align to TRBD2. There are 20 residues in the CDR3. Per the germline V gene, CDR1 is WNHNN and CDR2 is SYGVQD (reference sequence). The V and J ends lost 0 bases and 3 bases, in that order; junction bases with no gene match: 16. The CDR3 bases are TGCGCCAGCAGTGAGTCGACTCGCGGGCTAGCGGGAGGACCGATCTACGAGCAGTACTTC. This encodes CASSESTRGLAGGPIYEQYF.

The rearrangement uses TRBV6-5 and TRBJ1-6; D might be TRBD1 (6 bases). Germline loops: CDR1 MNHEY, CDR2 SVGAGI. Trimming took 1 base from V and 7 from J, leaving 11 bases between them. CDR3 length: 15 residues. This CDR3 is CASSYFAQGNSPLHF. The CDR3 DNA reads as TGTGCCAGCAGTTACTTTGCGCAGGGGAATTCACCCCTCCACTTT.

The gene calls are TRBV11-3 and TRBJ2-3, with 9 bases lining up with TRBD1. The CDR3 runs 18 residues. V was clipped by 2 bases and J by 3 bases; unmatched bases: 12. CDR1 SGHNT and CDR2 YENEEA come from the germline V gene. Written as DNA, the CDR3 is TGTGCCAGCAGCTTACCGGGGACAGGGAAGGAACTAACAGATACGCAGTATTTT. It specifies CASSLPGTGKELTDTQYF. Combining the CDR3 with reference TRBV11-3 and TRBJ2-3 gives the whole variable domain EAGVVQSPRYKIIEKKQPVAFWCNPISGHNTLYWYLQNLGQGPELLIRYENEEAVDDSQLPKDRFSAERLKGVDSTLKIQPAELGDSAVYLCASSLPGTGKELTDTQYFGPGTRLTVL.